The clone carrying this T cell receptor (beta chain) was seen many times. No antigen is known for it. Preparation of TCR beta libraries was done by quantitative 5'-RACE with molecular barcodes. One entry per CDR3 protein, called by TCRdb with MiXCR from the 5' RACE reads. The sample lists 230,000 or so distinct CDR3 sequences; roughly a quarter were seen once. There are 15 residues in the CDR3. The ends lost 5 bases at V and 1 base at J; junction bases unmatched: 6. The sample is drawn from a study of CD8 T cells in ankylosing spondylitis. General study results and limits: Among TCR beta sequences, a motif of eight highly homologous variants appeared characteristic of ankylosing spondylitis blood. Previously reported in reactive arthritis synovial fluid and blood were some of the motif variants. As for the disease-linked clones, they showed a CD8+ phenotype and occurred at relatively low frequencies in peripheral blood.

This chain connects TRBV12-3 or TRBV12-4 to TRBJ1-1; 8 bases match TRBD1. Material for sequencing was blood, either unsorted or a sorted T cell fraction (not recorded which). The receptor's source is a male donor with ankylosing spondylitis or in good health (not recorded which). The CDR3 reads CASSPGTGWNTEAFF. The DNA of the CDR3 is TGTGCCAGCAGTCCGGGGACAGGATGGAACACTGAAGCTTTCTTT.